Included here is one TCR beta chain sequence, with context. Its antigen remains unknown. TCRdb's table, derived via immunoSEQ multiplex PCR, lists solely in-frame clones and lacks some. The profile shows roughly 150,000 clones, 90% of them singletons. The data derive from a study of T cell responses to AZD1222 COVID-19 vaccine. The CDR3 is 14 residues long. CDR1 and CDR2 from the germline V gene are SGHDN and FVKESK. V gave up 1 base and J gave up 3 bases, with 7 bases separating them. Findings and caveats of the study: A mostly white British donor set with more females was recruited, and clonal diversity was possibly underestimated.

The origin of this receptor is an adult in good health. The chain uses TRBV14 and TRBJ2-1; D remains ambiguous. Sequencing was performed on peripheral blood, taken on day 0 of AZD1222 vaccination. The DNA of the CDR3 is TGTGCCAGCAGCCAAGCCTCACACTACAATGAGCAGTTCTTC. Protein product: CASSQASHYNEQFF.